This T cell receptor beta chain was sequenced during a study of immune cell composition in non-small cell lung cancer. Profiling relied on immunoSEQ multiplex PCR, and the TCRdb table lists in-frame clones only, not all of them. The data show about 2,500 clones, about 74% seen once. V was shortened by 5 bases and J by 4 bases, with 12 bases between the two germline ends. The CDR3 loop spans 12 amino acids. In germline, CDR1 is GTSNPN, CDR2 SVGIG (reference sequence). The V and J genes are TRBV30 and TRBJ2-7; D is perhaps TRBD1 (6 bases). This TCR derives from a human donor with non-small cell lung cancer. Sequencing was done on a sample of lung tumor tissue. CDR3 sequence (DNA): TGTGCCTGGGCCGGTGGACAGTACGAGCAGTACTTC. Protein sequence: CAWAGGQYEQYF.